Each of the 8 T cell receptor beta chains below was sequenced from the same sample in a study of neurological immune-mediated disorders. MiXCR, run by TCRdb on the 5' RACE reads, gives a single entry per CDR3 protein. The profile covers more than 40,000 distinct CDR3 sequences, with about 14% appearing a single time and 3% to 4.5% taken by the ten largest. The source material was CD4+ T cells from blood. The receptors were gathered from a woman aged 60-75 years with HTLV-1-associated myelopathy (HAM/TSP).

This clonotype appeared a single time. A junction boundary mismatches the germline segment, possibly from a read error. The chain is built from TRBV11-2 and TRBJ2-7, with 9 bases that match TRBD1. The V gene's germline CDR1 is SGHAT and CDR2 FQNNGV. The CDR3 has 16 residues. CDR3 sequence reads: CASSFAWDRVSYEQCF. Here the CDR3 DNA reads TGTGCCAGCAGCTTTGCCTGGGACAGGGTAAGCTACGAGCAGTGCTTC.

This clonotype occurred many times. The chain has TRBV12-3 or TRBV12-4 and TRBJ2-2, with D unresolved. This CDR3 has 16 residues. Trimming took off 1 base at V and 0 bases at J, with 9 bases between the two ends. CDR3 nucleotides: TGTGCCAGCAGTTTAGGACCAGTGACGAACACCGGGGAGCTGTTTTTT. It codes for CASSLGPVTNTGELFF.

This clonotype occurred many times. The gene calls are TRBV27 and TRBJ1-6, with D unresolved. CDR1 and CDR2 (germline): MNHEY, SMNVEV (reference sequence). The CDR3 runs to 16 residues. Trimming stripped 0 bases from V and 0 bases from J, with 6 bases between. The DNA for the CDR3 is TGTGCCAGCAGTTTATCGTTGAGCTCCTATAATTCACCCCTCCACTTT. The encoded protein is CASSLSLSSYNSPLHF.

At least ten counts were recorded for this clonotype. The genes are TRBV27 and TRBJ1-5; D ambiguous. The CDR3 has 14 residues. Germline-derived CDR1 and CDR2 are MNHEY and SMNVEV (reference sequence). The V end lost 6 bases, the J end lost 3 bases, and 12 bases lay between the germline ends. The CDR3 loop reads CASRHPGNNQPQHF. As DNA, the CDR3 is TGTGCCAGCAGACACCCGGGGAACAATCAGCCCCAGCATTTT.

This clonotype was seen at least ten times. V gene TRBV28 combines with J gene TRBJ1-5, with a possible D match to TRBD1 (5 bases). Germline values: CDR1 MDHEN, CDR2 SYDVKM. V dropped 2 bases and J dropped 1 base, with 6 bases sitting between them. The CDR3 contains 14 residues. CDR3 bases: TGTGCCAGCAGTTTAGGGGGAAGCAATCAGCCCCAGCATTTT. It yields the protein CASSLGGSNQPQHF.

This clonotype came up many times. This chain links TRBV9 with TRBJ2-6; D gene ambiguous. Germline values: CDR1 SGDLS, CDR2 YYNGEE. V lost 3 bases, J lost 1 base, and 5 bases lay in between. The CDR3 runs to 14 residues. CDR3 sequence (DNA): TGTGCCAGCAGCGCCCGGTCTGGGGCCAACGTCCTGACTTTC. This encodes CASSARSGANVLTF.

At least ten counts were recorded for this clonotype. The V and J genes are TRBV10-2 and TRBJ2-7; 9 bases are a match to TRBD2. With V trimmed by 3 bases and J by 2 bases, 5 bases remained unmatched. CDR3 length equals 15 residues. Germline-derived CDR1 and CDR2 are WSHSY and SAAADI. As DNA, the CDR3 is TGCGCCAGCAGTGACCCCGGGACTAGCACCTACGAGCAGTACTTC. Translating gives CASSDPGTSTYEQYF.

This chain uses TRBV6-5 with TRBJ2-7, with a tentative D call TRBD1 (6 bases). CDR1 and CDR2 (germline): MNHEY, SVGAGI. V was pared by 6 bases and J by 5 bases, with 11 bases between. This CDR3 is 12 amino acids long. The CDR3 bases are TGTGCCAGCAGCACAGGGTGGCACGAGCAGTACTTC. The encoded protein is CASSTGWHEQYF.